This T cell receptor beta chain was sequenced in a study of OX40 agonist ivuxolimab in advanced cancers. Study-wide context: Ivuxolimab, which targeted the costimulatory receptor OX40 (CD134), was an agonistic, fully human IgG2 monoclonal antibody. Intravenous ivuxolimab was administered to patients every 2 weeks at six dose levels: 0.01, 0.1, 0.3, 1.5, 3 and 10 mg/kg. Among the roughly 50 dose-escalation patients, approximately 20 had hepatocellular carcinoma, 15 or so melanoma, 9 renal cell carcinoma and 9 head and neck cancer. A male proportion of roughly 80% and a mean age of roughly 58 years, ranging from about 23 to 79, were recorded for the dose-escalation cohort. Prior anti-PD-1, anti-PD-L1 or anti-CTLA-4 therapy was permitted, and approximately 40% of dose-escalation patients had received checkpoint inhibitors. Partial responses occurred in three dose-escalation patients: two with cutaneous melanoma and one with hepatocellular carcinoma. Peripheral TCRbeta sequencing was intended to test whether TCR sequence diversity was altered and clonal T-cell expansion was caused by ivuxolimab. The paper reports the monotherapy dose-escalation portion (N = 52 patients) of the phase I ivuxolimab trial.

V gives up 4 bases and J gives up 6 bases, and the segment between their germline ends measures 13 bases. CDR1 MRHNA and CDR2 SNTAGT were looked up in the germline V gene. The cysteine opens and the phenylalanine closes a CDR3 of 13 amino acids. CDR3 DNA is the only sequence kept; it has 39 bases, read in frame from the first base. On this clone: No antigen is known for it. The input lacks base qualities; no much larger clone sits a single base away.

The full study reports these points: On average, CD8+ T cells showed more expanded clones than CD4+ T cells after ivuxolimab. Antigen specificity was not determined for the clonally expanded peripheral T cells. At doses of 0.1 to 3.0 mg/kg, clonal expansion of both CD4+ and CD8+ blood T cells was observed from baseline to week 6. Low levels of normalized T-cell clonal expansion were also seen in some patients who did not respond. In the 0.1-3.0 mg/kg groups, partial responders had among the lowest normalized peripheral clonal expansion, particularly in CD8+ T cells.

To sequence the TCRbeta CDR3 region, genomic DNA was isolated from the sorted cells. TCRbeta CDR3 regions were sequenced using the immunoSEQ Assay. TCRdb carries this immuneACCESS record with in-frame sequences only. Its versions omit some clonotypes, under half of them owing to an unresolved V gene in the studies checked, with the rest unexplained. The sample profile shows about 55,000 clones; roughly 90% of them were found once. The ten largest account for 6.9% of the sample. The trial excluded patients who had a history of autoimmune disease or were on systemic immunosuppression. Peripheral blood for TCR sequencing was drawn from every dose cohort at baseline, at cycle 4 day 1 and at cycle 7 day 1. The samples were drawn from a first-in-human, open-label, multicenter phase I dose-escalation trial of ivuxolimab. Adults with locally advanced or metastatic melanoma, renal cell, hepatocellular, or head and neck squamous cell carcinoma were enrolled in the trial. Before TCR sequencing, CD4+ and CD8+ T cells were separately sorted from peripheral blood.

The sequence is built from TRBV6-4 and TRBJ2-7, with no reliable assignment of the D segment. This specimen was CD4+ or CD8+ T cells sorted from blood, taken in a trial of the OX40 agonist ivuxolimab. This clonotype was sampled from an adult with an advanced solid tumor such as melanoma, head and neck, liver or kidney cancer. The CDR3 sequence is CASSATDTPEQYF. DNA sequence: TGTGCCAGCAGTGCTACTGACACCCCCGAGCAGTACTTC.